Following are 9 T cell receptor beta chains from one sample sequenced in a study of CD8 T cells in Susac syndrome. An input of about 0.5 to 1 ug of RNA was subjected to reverse transcription using random hexamers. TCRdb reanalysed the immunoSEQ multiplex PCR reads using MiXCR and keeps one entry per CDR3 protein. The sample includes 200,000 to 250,000 distinct CDR3 sequences, just over 90% of them seen just once. Sequenced input: CD4+ T cells from PBMCs. The source is a human donor with multiple sclerosis.

The rearrangement joins TRBV6-5 to TRBJ2-5; D is uncertain. V lost 3 bases to trimming and J lost 5 bases, with 4 bases between them. Germline CDR1 and CDR2: MNHEY and SVGAGI. CDR3 size: 11 residues. This CDR3 is CASSYRETQYF. The CDR3 nucleotides are TGTGCCAGCAGTTATCGGGAGACCCAGTACTTC.

In its sample, this clonotype was seen once. The chain recombines TRBV20-1 with TRBJ1-2; D not certain. Germline CDR1 and CDR2: DFQATT and SNEGSKA (reference sequence). This CDR3 has 14 amino acids. V was pared by 0 bases and J by 4 bases, with 12 bases between. The CDR3 coding sequence is TGCAGTGCTAGAGATCTAAGAGGCCGCTATGGCTACACCTTC. It codes for CSARDLRGRYGYTF.

The V and J genes are TRBV5-4 and TRBJ2-7, with a tentative D call TRBD1 (6 bases). This CDR3 region has 16 residues. Germline values: CDR1 SGHNT, CDR2 YYREEE (reference sequence). Between the trimmed V and J ends, which lost 6 bases and 2 bases, there was a span of 21 bases. CDR3 amino acids: CASNSLGAGATYEQYF. CDR3 DNA: TGTGCCAGCAACTCCCTTGGTGCAGGGGCCACCTACGAGCAGTACTTC.

The rearrangement joins TRBV6-1 to TRBJ1-2, with D hard to call. The CDR3 contains 16 residues. Germline lookup yields CDR1 MNHNS and CDR2 SASEGT. The V end was cut by 2 bases, the J end by 3 bases, with 16 bases between. The CDR3 is CASSELENSRYYGYTF. The DNA for the CDR3 is TGTGCCAGCAGTGAACTGGAGAACAGCCGATACTATGGCTACACCTTC.

The chain carries TRBV7-2 and TRBJ2-4; TRBD1 is a possible D gene (6 bases). Per germline, CDR1 SGHTA and CDR2 FQGNSA. The CDR3 length is 17 residues. Trimming took off 0 bases at V and 3 bases at J, with 15 bases between the two ends. The CDR3 spells CASSLAGGGAGKNIQYF. The CDR3 DNA follows: TGTGCCAGCAGCTTAGCGGGTGGGGGCGCTGGCAAAAACATTCAGTACTTC.

The chain is built from TRBV23-1 and TRBJ2-7; no clear D. Being an ORF, TRBV23-1 has a function that is uncertain. V shed 0 bases and J shed 6 bases, with 9 bases lying between them. There are 13 residues in the CDR3. CDR3 sequence (DNA): TGCGCCAGCAGTCAATCCCGGACGCCCGAGCAGTACGTC. Encoded protein: CASSQSRTPEQYV.

The chain has TRBV11-2 and TRBJ2-7; 11 bases match TRBD2. Germline V gene data show CDR1 as SGHAT and CDR2 as FQNNGV. This CDR3 spans 15 amino acids. The ends lost 1 base at V and 7 bases at J; junction bases unmatched: 6. CDR3 sequence: CASSLVTSGAGEQYV. The CDR3 DNA is TGTGCCAGCAGCTTAGTGACTAGCGGGGCGGGGGAGCAGTACGTC.

The J gene is TRBJ1-2, the V gene TRBV20-1; a possible D gene is TRBD1 (5 bases). Trimming stripped 1 base from V and 6 bases from J, with 12 bases between. The CDR3 loop spans 13 amino acids. Looked up from germline, CDR1 is DFQATT and CDR2 is SNEGSKA (reference sequence). CDR3 in amino acids: CSARGGEKDGYTF. CDR3 DNA sequence: TGCAGTGCTAGAGGAGGGGAGAAGGATGGCTACACCTTC.

The rearrangement links TRBV10-3 to TRBJ2-7, with no clear D. V shed 3 bases and J shed 3 bases, with 15 bases lying between them. The length of the CDR3 is 15 residues. In germline, CDR1 is ENHRY, CDR2 SYGVKD. Here the CDR3 DNA reads TGTGCCATCAGTGAAGGGCCGCCGCCTAACTACGAGCAGTACTTC. Amino acid sequence: CAISEGPPPNYEQYF.